This TCR beta chain was recovered during a study of T cell responses to AZD1222 COVID-19 vaccine. Notes on the study in general: The sample set comprised mostly white British donors with more females, and clonal diversity was possibly underestimated.

For this clone: Its specificity is unknown.

The CDR3 runs 11 residues. V lost 8 bases, J lost 2 bases, and 4 bases lay in between. Germline loops: CDR1 SNHLY, CDR2 FYNNEI. Profiling relied on immunoSEQ multiplex PCR, and the TCRdb table lists in-frame clones only, not all of them. The sample includes 86,000 or so clones, more than 90% of them seen just once. The sequences come from peripheral blood, collected on day 0 of AZD1222 vaccination. The V and J genes are TRBV2 and TRBJ2-1; D unclear. This TCR came from an adult in good health. As DNA, the CDR3 is TGTGCCAGCTTAGCCTACAATGAGCAGTTCTTC. Its translation: CASLAYNEQFF.